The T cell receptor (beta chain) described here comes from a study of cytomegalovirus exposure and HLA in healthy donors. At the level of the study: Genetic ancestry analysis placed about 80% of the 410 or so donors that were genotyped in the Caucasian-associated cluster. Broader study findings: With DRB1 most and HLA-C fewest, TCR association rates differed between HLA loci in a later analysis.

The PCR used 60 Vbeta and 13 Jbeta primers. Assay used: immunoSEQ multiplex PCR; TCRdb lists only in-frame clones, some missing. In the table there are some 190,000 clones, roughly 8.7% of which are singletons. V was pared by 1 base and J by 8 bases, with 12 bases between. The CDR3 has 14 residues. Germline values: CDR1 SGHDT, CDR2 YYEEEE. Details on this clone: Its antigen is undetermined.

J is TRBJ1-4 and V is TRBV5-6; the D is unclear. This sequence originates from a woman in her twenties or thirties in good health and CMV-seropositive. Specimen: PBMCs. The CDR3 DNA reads TGTGCCAGCAGCTTGACGGGGAGAGAGGAAAAACTGTTTTTT. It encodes CASSLTGREEKLFF. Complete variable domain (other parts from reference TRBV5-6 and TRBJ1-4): DAGVTQSPTHLIKTRGQQVTLRCSPKSGHDTVSWYQQALGQGPQFIFQYYEEEERQRGNFPDRFSGHQFPNYSSELNVNALLLGDSALYLCASSLTGREEKLFFGSGTQLSVL.